Each of the 5 T cell receptor beta chains below was sequenced from the same sample in a study of T cell changes during pregnancy in multiple sclerosis. Generated by immunoSEQ multiplex PCR, the TCRdb table keeps only in-frame clones and is missing some. The repertoire holds 20,000 to 25,000 clones, with around four fifths as singletons. The sample was CD8+ T cells from peripheral blood mononuclear cells, taken in the first trimester of pregnancy. The receptor source for this set is a female donor in good health, enrolled as a control in a pregnancy study.

The V call is TRBV7-9, the J call TRBJ1-2; D remains ambiguous. The CDR3 extends over 16 amino acids. Germline V CDR1 and CDR2: SEHNR, FQNEAQ (reference sequence). Deletions cut 4 bases from V and 5 bases from J, with 20 bases between. CDR3 protein: CASSSHGRRQRYGYTF. The CDR3 DNA reads TGTGCCAGCAGCTCACATGGGAGGCGGCAACGGTATGGCTACACCTTC.

V is TRBV7-3 and J is TRBJ1-1; a possible D gene is TRBD1 (5 bases). Trimming shortened V by 5 bases and J by 3 bases, and 19 bases separated the two germline ends. The CDR3 is 16 residues long. CDR1 and CDR2 from the germline V gene are SGHTA and FQGTGA. The CDR3 loop reads CASSPDTYTPDTEAFF. In nucleotides, the CDR3 is TGTGCCAGCAGCCCGGACACATACACACCGGACACTGAAGCTTTCTTT.

The chain links TRBV7-3 to TRBJ2-2, with TRBD2 matching 8 bases. V shed 5 bases, J shed 4 bases, and the junction held 6 bases outside the gene matches. This CDR3 spans 15 amino acids. Germline CDR1 SGHTA, CDR2 FQGTGA. Here the CDR3 DNA reads TGTGCCAGCAGCCGCTACGGGGGGGCCACCGGGGAGCTGTTTTTT. It encodes CASSRYGGATGELFF.

The rearrangement uses TRBV30 and TRBJ1-1; D uncertain. Trimming shortened V by 5 bases and J by 4 bases, and 14 bases separated the two germline ends. This CDR3 is 13 amino acids long. Germline CDR1 is GTSNPN and CDR2 is SVGIG (reference sequence). The CDR3: CAWQPGMITEAFF. CDR3 DNA sequence: TGTGCCTGGCAACCGGGGATGATCACTGAAGCTTTCTTT.

The chain employs TRBV7-9 and TRBJ2-7; possibly TRBD1 for D (5 bases). Trimming stripped 3 bases from V and 2 bases from J, with 17 bases between. The CDR3 extends over 16 amino acids. Germline values: CDR1 SEHNR, CDR2 FQNEAQ (reference sequence). The CDR3 coding sequence is TGTGCCAGCAGCTTGAGTCAGCAGGGTGCGGCCTACGAGCAGTACTTC. It translates to CASSLSQQGAAYEQYF.